This T cell receptor beta chain came from a study of T cell responses to AZD1222 COVID-19 vaccine. General study points: Compared with day 0, the breadth and depth of the Spike-specific TCR repertoire rose significantly after two doses of AZD1222.

TCRdb's copy holds only in-frame clones and misses some; the assay was immunoSEQ multiplex PCR. This table has approximately 110,000 clones, around 85% appearing once. The CDR3 covers 15 residues. Germline V gene sequence: CDR1 LNHNV, CDR2 YYDKDF (reference sequence). V lost 0 bases to trimming and J lost 12 bases; unmatched junction nucleotides: 10. In regard to this clone: Its specificity is not known.

Sequenced here: peripheral blood, sampled on day 0 of AZD1222 vaccination. This clonotype was obtained from an adult in good health. This rearrangement joins TRBV15 to TRBJ2-1; 8 bases line up with TRBD2. The CDR3 sequence: CATSRDSDGGARQFF. CDR3 DNA: TGTGCCACCAGCAGAGATTCGGACGGGGGGGCGCGGCAGTTCTTC. Drawing the rest from reference TRBV15 and TRBJ2-1, the complete variable domain is DAMVIQNPRYQVTQFGKPVTLSCSQTLNHNVMYWYQQKSSQAPKLLFHYYDKDFNNEADTPDNFQSRRPNTSFCFLDIRSPGLGDTAMYLCATSRDSDGGARQFFGPGTRLTVL.